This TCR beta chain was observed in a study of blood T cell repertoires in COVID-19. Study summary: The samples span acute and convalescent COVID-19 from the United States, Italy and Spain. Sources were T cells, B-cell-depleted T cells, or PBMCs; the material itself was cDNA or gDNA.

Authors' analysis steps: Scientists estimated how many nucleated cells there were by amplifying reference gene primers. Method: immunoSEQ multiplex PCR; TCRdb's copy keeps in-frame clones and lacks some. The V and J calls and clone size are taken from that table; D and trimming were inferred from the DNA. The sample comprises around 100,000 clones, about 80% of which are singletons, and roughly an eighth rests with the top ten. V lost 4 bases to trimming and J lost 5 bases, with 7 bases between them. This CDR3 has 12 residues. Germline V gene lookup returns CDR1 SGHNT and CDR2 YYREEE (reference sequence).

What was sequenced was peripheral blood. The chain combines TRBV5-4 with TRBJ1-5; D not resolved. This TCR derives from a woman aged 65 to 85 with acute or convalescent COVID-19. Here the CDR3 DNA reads TGTGCCAGCAGCAAAGAGGATCAGCCCCAGCATTTT. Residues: CASSKEDQPQHF.